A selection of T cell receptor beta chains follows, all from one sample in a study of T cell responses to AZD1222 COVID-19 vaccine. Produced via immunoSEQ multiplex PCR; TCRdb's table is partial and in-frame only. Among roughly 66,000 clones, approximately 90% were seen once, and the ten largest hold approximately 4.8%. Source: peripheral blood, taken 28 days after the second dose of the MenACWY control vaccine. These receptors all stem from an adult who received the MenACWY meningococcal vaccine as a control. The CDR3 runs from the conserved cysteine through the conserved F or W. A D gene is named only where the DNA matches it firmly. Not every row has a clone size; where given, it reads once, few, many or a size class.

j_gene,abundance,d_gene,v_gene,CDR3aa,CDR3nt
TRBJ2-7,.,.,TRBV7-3,CASSLGPHEQYF,TGTGCCAGCAGCTTAGGTCCCCACGAGCAGTACTTC
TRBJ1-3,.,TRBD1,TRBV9,CASSGTGNSGNTIYF,TGTGCCAGCAGCGGGACAGGAAATTCTGGAAACACCATATATTTT
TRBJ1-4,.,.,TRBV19,CASSIRDEKLFF,TGTGCCAGTAGTATAAGGGATGAAAAACTGTTTTTT
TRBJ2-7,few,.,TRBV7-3,CASSSQPGEAYEQYF,TGTGCCAGCAGCTCCCAGCCGGGGGAGGCATACGAGCAGTACTTC
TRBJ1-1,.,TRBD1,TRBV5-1,CASSWDSRVNTEAFF,TGCGCCAGCAGCTGGGACAGCCGGGTGAACACTGAAGCTTTCTTT
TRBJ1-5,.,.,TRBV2,CASRLQGPNTQAFNQPQHF,TGTGCCAGCAGACTACAGGGCCCCAATACCCAAGCGTTCAATCAGCCCCAGCATTTT
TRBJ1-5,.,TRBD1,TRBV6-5,CASNGQGGQPQHF,TGTGCCAGCAACGGACAGGGTGGTCAGCCCCAGCATTTT
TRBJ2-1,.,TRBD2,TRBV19,CASSRAPLAGGQSSYNEQFF,TGTGCCAGTAGTAGGGCACCCCTAGCGGGGGGGCAGAGCTCCTACAATGAGCAGTTCTTC
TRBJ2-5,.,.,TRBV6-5,CASSPSRSGGYF,TGTGCCAGCAGCCCCTCGCGGTCCGGGGGGTACTTC
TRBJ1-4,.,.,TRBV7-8,CASSLVGRTPTNEKLFF,TGTGCCAGCAGCTTAGTAGGCAGAACCCCAACTAATGAAAAACTGTTTTTT
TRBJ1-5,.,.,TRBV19,CASSMRGSGVSNQPQHF,TGTGCCAGTAGTATGAGGGGATCGGGGGTTAGCAATCAGCCCCAGCATTTT
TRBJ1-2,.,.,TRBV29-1,CSVEVNYGYTF,TGCAGCGTTGAAGTGAACTATGGCTACACCTTC
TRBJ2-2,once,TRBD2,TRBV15,CATSRDLSGSPGELFF,TGTGCCACCAGCAGAGATCTTAGCGGGAGTCCCGGGGAGCTGTTTTTT
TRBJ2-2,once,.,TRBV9,CASSVTPEEAGELFF,TGTGCCAGCAGCGTAACCCCCGAGGAGGCCGGGGAGCTGTTTTTT
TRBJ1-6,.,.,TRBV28,CASSLGPAGDNSPLHF,TGTGCCAGCAGTTTAGGCCCGGCAGGGGATAATTCACCCCTCCACTTT
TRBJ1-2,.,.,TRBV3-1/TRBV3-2,CASSQPGTANYGYTF,TGTGCCAGCAGCCAACCCGGGACGGCTAACTATGGCTACACCTTC
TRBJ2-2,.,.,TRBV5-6,CASRPRPAGELFF,TGTGCCAGCAGACCACGTCCGGCGGGGGAGCTGTTTTTT